This T cell receptor beta chain was identified in a study of blood T cell repertoires in COVID-19. Original methodology: Amplification of reference gene primers provided the estimated nucleated cell counts. Clones were sequenced by immunoSEQ multiplex PCR, and TCRdb holds only the in-frame ones, with some missing. Clone size and V and J calls were adopted from that table, with D and trimming inferred from the DNA. The sample lists 490,000 or so clones, roughly nine tenths occurring once. A note on this clone: The same CDR3 arises from other DNA sequences in this sample as well.

The CDR3 has 14 amino acids. V was cut by 1 base and J by 4 bases, with 7 bases left in between. Germline CDR1 is MGHRA and CDR2 is YSYEKL. The clonotype originates from a woman aged 60-75 years who had recovered from COVID-19. The material sequenced was PBMCs or T cells enriched from blood (not recorded which). This chain uses TRBV4-1 with TRBJ2-2; D is possibly TRBD1 (5 bases). The CDR3 DNA is TGCGCCAGCAGCCAAGGGCAGGGCACCGGGGAGCTGTTTTTT. Its protein product is CASSQGQGTGELFF.